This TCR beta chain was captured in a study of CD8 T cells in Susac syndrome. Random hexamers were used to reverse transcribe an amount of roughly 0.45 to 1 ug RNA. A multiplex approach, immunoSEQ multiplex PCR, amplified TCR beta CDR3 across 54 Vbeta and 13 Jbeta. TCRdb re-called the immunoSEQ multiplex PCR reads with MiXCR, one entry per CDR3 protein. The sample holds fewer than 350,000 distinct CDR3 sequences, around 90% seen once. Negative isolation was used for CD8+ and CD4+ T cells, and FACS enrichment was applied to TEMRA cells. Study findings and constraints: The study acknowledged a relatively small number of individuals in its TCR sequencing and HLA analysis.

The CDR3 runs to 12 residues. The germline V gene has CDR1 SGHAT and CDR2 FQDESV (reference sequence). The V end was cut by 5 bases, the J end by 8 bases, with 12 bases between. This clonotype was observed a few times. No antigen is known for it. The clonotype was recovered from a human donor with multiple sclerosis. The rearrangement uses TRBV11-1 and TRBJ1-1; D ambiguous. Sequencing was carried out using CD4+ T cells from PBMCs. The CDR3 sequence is CASSNGRTEAFF. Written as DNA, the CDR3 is TGTGCCAGCAGCAATGGACGTACGGAAGCTTTCTTT. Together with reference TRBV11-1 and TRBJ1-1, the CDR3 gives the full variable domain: EAEVAQSPRYKITEKSQAVAFWCDPISGHATLYWYRQILGQGPELLVQFQDESVVDDSQLPKDRFSAERLKGVDSTLKIQPAELGDSAMYLCASSNGRTEAFFGQGTRLTVV.